This T cell receptor beta chain was sequenced in a study of OX40 agonist ivuxolimab in advanced cancers. For the study at large: Patients got intravenous ivuxolimab at 0.01 to 10 mg/kg every 2 weeks. Study results and caveats: At doses 0.1 to 3.0 mg/kg, CD4+ and CD8+ clones expanded.

Germline CDR1 SEHNR, CDR2 FQNEAQ (reference sequence). Trimming removed 2 bases at V and 7 bases at J, with 6 bases between. The CDR3 contains 12 residues. Patients were ruled out by autoimmune disease history or systemic immunosuppression. As for this clone: The antigen is undetermined. Other DNA sequences in the same sample also yield this CDR3.

Clones were sequenced by immunoSEQ multiplex PCR, and TCRdb holds only the in-frame ones, with some missing. This table has approximately 65,000 clones, 80% to 90% appearing once. The V gene is TRBV7-9, the J gene TRBJ1-5; D not resolved. The clonotype was recovered from an adult with an advanced solid tumor such as melanoma, head and neck, liver or kidney cancer. The sequences come from CD4+ or CD8+ T cells sorted from blood, collected in a trial of the OX40 agonist ivuxolimab. The CDR3 loop reads CASSLIGQPQHF. In nucleotides, the CDR3 is TGTGCCAGCAGCTTAATAGGCCAGCCCCAGCATTTT. The variable domain in full, with the rest retrieved from reference TRBV7-9 and TRBJ1-5, is DTGVSQNPRHKITKRGQNVTFRCDPISEHNRLYWYRQTLGQGPEFLTYFQNEAQLEKSRLLSDRFSAERPKGSFSTLEIQRTEQGDSAMYLCASSLIGQPQHFGDGTRLSIL.